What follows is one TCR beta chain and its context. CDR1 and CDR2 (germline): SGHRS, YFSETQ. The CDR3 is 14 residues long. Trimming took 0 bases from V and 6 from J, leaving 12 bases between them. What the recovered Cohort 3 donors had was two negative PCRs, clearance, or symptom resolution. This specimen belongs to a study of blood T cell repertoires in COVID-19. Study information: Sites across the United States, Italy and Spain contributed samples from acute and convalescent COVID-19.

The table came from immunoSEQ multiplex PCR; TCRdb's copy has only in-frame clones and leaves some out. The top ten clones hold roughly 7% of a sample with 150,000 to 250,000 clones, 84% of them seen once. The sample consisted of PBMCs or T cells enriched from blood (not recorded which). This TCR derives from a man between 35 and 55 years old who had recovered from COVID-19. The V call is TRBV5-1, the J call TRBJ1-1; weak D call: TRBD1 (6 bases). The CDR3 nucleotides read TGCGCCAGCAGCTTGGCCGGGGGGCGCTCTGAAGCTTTCTTT. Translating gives CASSLAGGRSEAFF.